This T cell receptor beta chain stems from a study of T cell responses to AZD1222 COVID-19 vaccine. General study points: Donors were largely white British and mainly female; clonal diversity was possibly underestimated.

Using immunoSEQ multiplex PCR, the repertoire was profiled, and TCRdb retains in-frame clones only, with some absent. Counted here are approximately 60,000 clones, roughly 84% occurring once; the ten biggest clones make up about 19%. The table lists this clone with a few counts. The antigen remains unidentified. Germline V gene sequence: CDR1 SGHRS, CDR2 YFSETQ. V shed 3 bases, J shed 1 base, and the junction held 7 bases outside the gene matches. The CDR3 covers 15 residues. This chain links TRBV5-1 with TRBJ2-7; TRBD1 matches at 7 bases. Sequences were derived from peripheral blood, sampled on day 0 of AZD1222 vaccination. This TCR was sampled from an adult in good health. The CDR3 spells CASSWATGMSYEQYF. The CDR3 DNA reads TGCGCCAGCAGCTGGGCGACAGGGATGTCCTACGAGCAGTACTTC. The whole variable domain, remainder taken from reference TRBV5-1 and TRBJ2-7, is KAGVTQTPRYLIKTRGQQVTLSCSPISGHRSVSWYQQTPGQGLQFLFEYFSETQRNKGNFPGRFSGRQFSNSRSEMNVSTLELGDSALYLCASSWATGMSYEQYFGPGTRLTVT.